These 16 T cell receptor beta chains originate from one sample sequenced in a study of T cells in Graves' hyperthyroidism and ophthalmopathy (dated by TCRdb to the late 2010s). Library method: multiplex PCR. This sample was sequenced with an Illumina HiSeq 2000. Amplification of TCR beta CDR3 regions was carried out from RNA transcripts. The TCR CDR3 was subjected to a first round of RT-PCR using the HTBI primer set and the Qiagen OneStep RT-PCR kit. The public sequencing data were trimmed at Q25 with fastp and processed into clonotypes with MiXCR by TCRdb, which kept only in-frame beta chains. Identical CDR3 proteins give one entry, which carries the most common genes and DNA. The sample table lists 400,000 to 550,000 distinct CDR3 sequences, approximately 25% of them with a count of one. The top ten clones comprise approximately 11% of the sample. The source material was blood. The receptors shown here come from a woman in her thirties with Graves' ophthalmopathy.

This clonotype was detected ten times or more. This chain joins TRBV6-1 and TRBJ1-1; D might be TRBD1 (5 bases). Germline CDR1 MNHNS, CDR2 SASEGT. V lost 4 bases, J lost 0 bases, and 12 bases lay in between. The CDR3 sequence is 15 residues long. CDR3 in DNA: TGTGCCAGCAGTGTTGGAGGGACCCTGAACACTGAAGCTTTCTTT. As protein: CASSVGGTLNTEAFF.

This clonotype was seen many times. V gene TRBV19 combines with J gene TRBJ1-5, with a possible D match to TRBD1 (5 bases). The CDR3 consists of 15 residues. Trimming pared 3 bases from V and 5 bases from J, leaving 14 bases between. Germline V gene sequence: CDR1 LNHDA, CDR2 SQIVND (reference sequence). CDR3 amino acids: CASSIPPDTYQPQHF. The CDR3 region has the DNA TGTGCCAGTAGTATCCCCCCGGACACCTATCAGCCCCAGCATTTT.

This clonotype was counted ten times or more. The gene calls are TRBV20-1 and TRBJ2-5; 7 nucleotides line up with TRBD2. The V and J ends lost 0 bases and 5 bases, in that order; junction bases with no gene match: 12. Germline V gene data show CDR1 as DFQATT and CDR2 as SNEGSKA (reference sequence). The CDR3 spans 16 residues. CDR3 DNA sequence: TGCAGTGCTAGAGATATCGGGGAGGGGATTTATGAGACCCAGTACTTC. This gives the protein CSARDIGEGIYETQYF.

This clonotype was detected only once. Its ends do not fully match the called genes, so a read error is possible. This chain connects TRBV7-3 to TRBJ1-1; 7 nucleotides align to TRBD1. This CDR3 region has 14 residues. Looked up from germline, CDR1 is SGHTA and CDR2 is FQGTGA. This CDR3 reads CASSPGQAVAESFF. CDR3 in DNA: TGTGCCAGCAGCCCTGGACAGGCGGTCGCTGAATCTTTCTTT.

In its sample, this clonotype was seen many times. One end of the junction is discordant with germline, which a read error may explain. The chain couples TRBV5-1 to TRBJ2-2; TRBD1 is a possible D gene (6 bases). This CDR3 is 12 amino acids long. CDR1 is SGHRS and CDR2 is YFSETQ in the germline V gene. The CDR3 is CASRQGSGELFF. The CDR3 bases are TGTGCCAGCAGGCAGGGGTCCGGGGAGCTGTTTTTT.

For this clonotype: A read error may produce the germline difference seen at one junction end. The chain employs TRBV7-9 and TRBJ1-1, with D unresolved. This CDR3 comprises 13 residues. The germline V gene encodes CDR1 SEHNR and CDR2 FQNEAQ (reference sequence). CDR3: CTSSGMGNTEAFF. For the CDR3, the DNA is TGTACCAGCAGCGGGATGGGGAACACTGAAGCTTTCTTT.

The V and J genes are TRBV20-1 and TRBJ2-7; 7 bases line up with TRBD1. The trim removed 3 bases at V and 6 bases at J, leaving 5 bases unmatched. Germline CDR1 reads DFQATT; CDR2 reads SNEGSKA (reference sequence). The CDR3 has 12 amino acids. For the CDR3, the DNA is TGCAGTGCTAGGGGACAGAGTGGCGAGCAGTACTTC. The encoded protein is CSARGQSGEQYF.

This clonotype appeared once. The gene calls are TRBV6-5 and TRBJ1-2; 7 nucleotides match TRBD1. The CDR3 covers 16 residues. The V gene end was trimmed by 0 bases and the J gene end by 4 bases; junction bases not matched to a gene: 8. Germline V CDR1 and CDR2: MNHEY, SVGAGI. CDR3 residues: CASSYSRGHSFYGYTF. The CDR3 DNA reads TGTGCCAGCAGTTACTCGAGGGGGCACTCCTTCTATGGCTACACCTTC.

CDR3 sequence reads: CASSSTTGTGSNQPQHF. CDR3 nucleotides: TGTGCCAGCAGTTCGACTACCGGGACAGGCTCTAATCAGCCCCAGCATTTT. The V gene is TRBV6-5, the J gene TRBJ1-5, with 8 nucleotides matching TRBD1. Unmatched junction bases numbered 12, after V lost 4 bases and J lost 4 bases. Germline V gene sequence: CDR1 MNHEY, CDR2 SVGAGI. The length of the CDR3 is 17 residues.

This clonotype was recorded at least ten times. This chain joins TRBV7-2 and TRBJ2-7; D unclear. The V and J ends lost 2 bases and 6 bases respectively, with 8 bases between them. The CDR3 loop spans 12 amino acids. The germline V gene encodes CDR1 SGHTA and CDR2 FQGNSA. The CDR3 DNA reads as TGTGCCAGCAGCTTAATGGTCTCCGAGCAGTACTTC. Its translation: CASSLMVSEQYF.

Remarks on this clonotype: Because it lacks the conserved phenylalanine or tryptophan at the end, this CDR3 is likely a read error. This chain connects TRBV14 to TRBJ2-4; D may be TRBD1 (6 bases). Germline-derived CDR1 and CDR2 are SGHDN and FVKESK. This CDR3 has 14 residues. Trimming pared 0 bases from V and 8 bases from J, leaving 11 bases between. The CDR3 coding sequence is TGTGCCAGCAGCCAAGATACAGGGCGGGACATTCAGTACCTC. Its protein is CASSQDTGRDIQYL.

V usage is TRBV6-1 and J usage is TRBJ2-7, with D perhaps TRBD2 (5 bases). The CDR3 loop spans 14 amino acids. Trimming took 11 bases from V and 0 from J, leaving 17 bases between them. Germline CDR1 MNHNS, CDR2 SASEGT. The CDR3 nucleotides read TGTGCCGGCAAAGGCGGGTTATCCTCCTACGAGCAGTACTTC. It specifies CAGKGGLSSYEQYF.

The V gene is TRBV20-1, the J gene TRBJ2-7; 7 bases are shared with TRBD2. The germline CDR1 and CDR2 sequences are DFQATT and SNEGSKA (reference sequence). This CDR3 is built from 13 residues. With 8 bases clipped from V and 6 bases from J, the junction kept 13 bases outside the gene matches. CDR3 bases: TGCAGTCCTCAACCGGCGGGAGCCGCCGAGCAGTACTTC. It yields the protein CSPQPAGAAEQYF.

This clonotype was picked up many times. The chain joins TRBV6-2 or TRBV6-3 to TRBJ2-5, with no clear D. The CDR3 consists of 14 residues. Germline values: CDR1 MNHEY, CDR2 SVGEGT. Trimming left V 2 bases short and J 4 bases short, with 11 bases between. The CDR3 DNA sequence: TGTGCCAGCAGTTACGTACAGTTTGGAGAGACCCAGTACTTC. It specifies CASSYVQFGETQYF.

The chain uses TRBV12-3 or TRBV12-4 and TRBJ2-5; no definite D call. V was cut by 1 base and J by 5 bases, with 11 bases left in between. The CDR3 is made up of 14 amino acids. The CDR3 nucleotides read TGTGCCAGCAGTTTAGATGTCCAGGAGGAGACCCAGTACTTC. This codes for CASSLDVQEETQYF.

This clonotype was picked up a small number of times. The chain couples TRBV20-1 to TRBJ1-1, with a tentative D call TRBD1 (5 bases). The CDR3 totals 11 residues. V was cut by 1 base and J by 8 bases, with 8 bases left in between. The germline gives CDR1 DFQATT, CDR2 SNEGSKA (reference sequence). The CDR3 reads CSARGREEAFF. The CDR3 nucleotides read TGCAGTGCTAGAGGCAGGGAGGAAGCTTTCTTT.